Below are 27 T cell receptor beta chains sequenced from a single sample in a study of blood T cells in healthy people across ages. A sample-barcoded 5' primer and a J-beta primer mix were used in a second PCR of about 6 to 12 cycles. TCRdb re-called the 5' RACE reads through MiXCR, storing one row per CDR3 protein. The sample has approximately 1,700,000 distinct CDR3 sequences, 39% seen once. Input material: blood. The receptors come from a human donor in good health.

This clonotype was seen a handful of times. The germline gene is not matched at one end of the junction; a read error may be the cause. This chain joins TRBV3-1 and TRBJ1-5; a possible D gene is TRBD1 (6 bases). CDR1 is LGHDT and CDR2 is YNNKEL in the germline V gene (reference sequence). The CDR3 has 12 residues. The CDR3 DNA sequence: TGTGCCAGCAGCCAAAAAGGACAGCTCCAGCATTTT. Translation gives CASSQKGQLQHF.

The chain recombines TRBV18 with TRBJ2-7; 11 nucleotides line up with TRBD1. CDR1 and CDR2 from the germline V gene are KGHSH and LQKENI. The junction had 11 bases not matched to a gene; V was cut back by 3 bases and J by 1 base. This CDR3 is 18 amino acids long. The CDR3 loop is CASSPRTAGQGDSYEQYF. In nucleotides, the CDR3 is TGTGCCAGCTCACCCAGGACAGCGGGACAGGGGGATTCCTACGAGCAGTACTTC. The full variable domain, completed using reference TRBV18 and TRBJ2-7, is NAGVMQNPRHLVRRRGQEARLRCSPMKGHSHVYWYRQLPEEGLKFMVYLQKENIIDESGMPKERFSAEFPKEGPSILRIQQVVRGDSAAYFCASSPRTAGQGDSYEQYFGPGTRLTVT.

This chain connects TRBV3-1 to TRBJ2-7; the D gene is possibly TRBD1 (6 bases). This CDR3 has 13 amino acids. Germline assignment: CDR1 LGHDT and CDR2 YNNKEL (reference sequence). The V and J ends lost 0 bases and 7 bases respectively, with 10 bases between them. The CDR3, as DNA: TGTGCCAGCAGCCAAGATCCCAGGGGAGAGCAGTACTTC. It codes for CASSQDPRGEQYF.

In this sample, this clonotype turned up a few times. The CDR3 protein is CASSSYGELFF. The CDR3 region has the DNA TGTGCCAGCAGTTCGTACGGGGAGCTGTTTTTT. The rearrangement uses TRBV7-9 and TRBJ2-2; D unclear. The CDR3 spans 11 residues. V shed 6 bases and J shed 7 bases, with 6 bases lying between them. Germline V lookup: CDR1 SEHNR, CDR2 FQNEAQ (reference sequence).

On this clonotype itself: Germline is not matched at one junction end, which may reflect a read error. The chain joins TRBV9 to TRBJ2-1, with 7 bases identical to TRBD2. Germline V gene data show CDR1 as SGDLS and CDR2 as YYNGEE. The CDR3 has 15 residues. CDR3 nucleotides: TGTGCCAGCAGTGTAGACGGGGGGACGGCGGATGAGCAGTTCTTC. Amino acid sequence: CASSVDGGTADEQFF.

J is TRBJ2-2 and V is TRBV29-1; maybe TRBD2 (6 bases). The CDR3 extends over 12 amino acids. Trimming shortened V by 6 bases and J by 4 bases, and 9 bases separated the two germline ends. CDR1 and CDR2 (germline): SQVTM, ANQGSEA. CDR3 loop: CSVNSGTGELFF. As DNA, the CDR3 is TGCAGCGTGAATAGCGGCACCGGGGAGCTGTTTTTT.

This clonotype showed up just a few times. V is TRBV7-8 and J is TRBJ1-2; tentative D call: TRBD1 (6 bases). V gave up 0 bases and J gave up 8 bases, with 22 bases separating them. This CDR3 is 17 amino acids long. CDR1 is SGHVS, CDR2 FQNEAQ, per germline. CDR3 sequence (DNA): TGTGCCAGCAGCTTAGCGCAACTCGGACAGAAGACCTTAGGCTACACCTTC. Encoded protein: CASSLAQLGQKTLGYTF.

This clonotype has only a few counts. The chain links TRBV4-2 to TRBJ2-2, with D tentatively TRBD2 (5 bases). Germline CDR1 reads LGHNA; CDR2 reads YNFKEQ. The length of the CDR3 is 14 residues. V was clipped by 0 bases and J by 7 bases, with 9 bases between them. In DNA form, the CDR3 reads TGTGCCAGCAGCCAAGATCGGCGGGTCGGGGAGCTGTTTTTT. Its protein product is CASSQDRRVGELFF.

With respect to this clonotype: A read error may account for a junction end that differs from germline. This chain links TRBV28 with TRBJ2-5; TRBD2 might be the D (6 bases). The V gene's germline CDR1 is MDHEN and CDR2 SYDVKM. The CDR3 is made up of 12 amino acids. The CDR3 bases are TGTGCCAGCCGCACTAGCCAAGAGGCCCAGTACTTC. Residues: CASRTSQEAQYF.

This clonotype came up a few times. The rearrangement links TRBV7-9 to TRBJ1-2; tentative D call: TRBD1 (5 bases). V lost 2 bases, J lost 4 bases, and 14 bases lay in between. Germline V gene data show CDR1 as SEHNR and CDR2 as FQNEAQ (reference sequence). This CDR3 comprises 15 residues. CDR3 residues: CASSLSKGLGYGYTF. The CDR3 DNA sequence: TGTGCCAGCAGCTTATCAAAGGGGCTCGGCTATGGCTACACCTTC.

This clonotype was seen a handful of times. V and J are TRBV2 and TRBJ2-1; 10 bases are a match to TRBD2. Germline CDR1 and CDR2: SNHLY and FYNNEI. After removal of 1 base from V and 4 bases from J, the junction contained 4 bases not matched to a gene. This CDR3 has 16 amino acids. The CDR3 loop reads CASSEVGLAEYNEQFF. CDR3 in DNA: TGTGCCAGCAGTGAAGTCGGACTAGCGGAATACAATGAGCAGTTCTTC.

This chain uses TRBV18 with TRBJ1-1; the D is unclear. Trimming left V 6 bases short and J 1 base short, with 18 bases between. The CDR3 has 16 residues. Germline CDR1 is KGHSH and CDR2 is LQKENI. Here the CDR3 DNA reads TGTGCCAGCTCCCTATCAGTCTGGGGTCAGAACACTGAAGCTTTCTTT. This encodes CASSLSVWGQNTEAFF.

The rearrangement joins TRBV7-9 to TRBJ1-2; 8 bases agree with TRBD1. Germline V gene lookup returns CDR1 SEHNR and CDR2 FQNEAQ (reference sequence). V dropped 5 bases and J dropped 6; count of bases not matched to a gene: 8. This CDR3 spans 14 amino acids. CDR3 sequence: CASSIRQGKDGYTF. CDR3 bases: TGTGCCAGCAGCATCCGACAGGGGAAGGATGGCTACACCTTC.

Only one count was recorded for this clonotype. The V gene is TRBV18, the J gene TRBJ2-5; tentative D call: TRBD2 (7 bases). This CDR3 has 15 amino acids. Germline V gene data show CDR1 as KGHSH and CDR2 as LQKENI. V was pared by 0 bases and J by 11 bases, with 19 bases between. The CDR3 is CASSPPGGGTSKQYF. CDR3 coding DNA: TGTGCCAGCTCACCACCTGGCGGGGGCACTTCGAAGCAGTACTTC.

The genes are TRBV9 and TRBJ2-2, with D uncertain. CDR1 and CDR2 (germline): SGDLS, YYNGEE. Trimming took off 4 bases at V and 2 bases at J, with 12 bases between the two ends. CDR3 length: 15 amino acids. The CDR3, as DNA: TGTGCCAGCAGCCCCCTGGGCTCTAACACCGGGGAGCTGTTTTTT. This encodes CASSPLGSNTGELFF.

This chain links TRBV7-6 with TRBJ2-3; 8 bases match TRBD2. V was pared by 2 bases and J by 7 bases, with 11 bases of the junction left unmatched. The CDR3 totals 16 residues. CDR1 and CDR2 from the germline V gene are SGHVS and FNYEAQ. The CDR3 is CASSLNQAGGDHTQYF. The CDR3 bases are TGTGCCAGCAGCTTAAATCAGGCGGGGGGTGACCATACGCAGTATTTT.

This clonotype was seen ten or more times. The chain employs TRBV20-1 and TRBJ1-2; tentative D call: TRBD1 (6 bases). Trimming left V 6 bases short and J 1 base short, with 27 bases between. Germline V lookup: CDR1 DFQATT, CDR2 SNEGSKA (reference sequence). This CDR3 comprises 18 residues. The CDR3 here is CSAPNPPGRGDVNYGYTF. CDR3 nucleotide sequence: TGCAGTGCGCCTAACCCCCCAGGAAGGGGGGATGTTAACTATGGCTACACCTTC.

This clonotype has at least ten counts. The DNA of the CDR3 is TGTGCCAGCTCACGTGGACTAGCGGGGGACTACGAGCAGTACTTC. Its translation is CASSRGLAGDYEQYF. The V and J genes are TRBV18 and TRBJ2-7; 13 nucleotides align to TRBD2. V was pared by 4 bases and J by 3 bases, with 3 bases of the junction left unmatched. Per germline, CDR1 KGHSH and CDR2 LQKENI. The CDR3 consists of 15 residues.

This sequence joins TRBV13 and TRBJ2-3; D might be TRBD2 (5 bases). The germline V and J ends were trimmed by 5 bases and 5 bases, with 17 bases remaining between them. Germline loops: CDR1 PRHDT, CDR2 FYEKMQ (reference sequence). This CDR3 is 15 amino acids long. The CDR3 here is CASSLRGSREDTQYF. The CDR3 DNA is TGTGCCAGCAGCCTTCGAGGGTCTCGGGAAGATACGCAGTATTTT. The complete variable domain, with remaining parts taken from reference TRBV13 and TRBJ2-3, reads AAGVIQSPRHLIKEKRETATLKCYPIPRHDTVYWYQQGPGQDPQFLISFYEKMQSDKGSIPDRFSAQQFSDYHSELNMSSLELGDSALYFCASSLRGSREDTQYFGPGTRLTVL.

The genes are TRBV4-2 and TRBJ2-7, with TRBD1 matching over 9 bases. CDR1 is LGHNA and CDR2 is YNFKEQ in the germline V gene. The CDR3 runs 17 residues. V dropped 4 bases and J dropped 12; count of bases not matched to a gene: 22. The CDR3 reads CASSLPPGQGYLRTRYF. The CDR3 nucleotides read TGTGCCAGCAGCCTTCCACCGGGACAGGGTTATCTGAGAACGCGGTACTTC.

V and J are TRBV6-6 and TRBJ2-7; D ambiguous. The CDR3 has 13 residues. Germline V gene lookup returns CDR1 MNHNY and CDR2 SVGAGI (reference sequence). V lost 7 bases and J lost 3, with 13 bases in between. This CDR3 is CASNMVLGYEQYF. For the CDR3, the DNA is TGTGCCAGCAACATGGTATTAGGCTACGAGCAGTACTTC.

This clonotype was counted only a few times. The chain recombines TRBV5-1 with TRBJ2-2; D is unresolved. The V and J ends lost 4 bases and 5 bases respectively, with 6 bases between them. The CDR3 is 12 amino acids. CDR1 is SGHRS and CDR2 is YFSETQ in the germline V gene. DNA for the CDR3: TGCGCCAGCAGCATACTAACCGGGGAGCTGTTTTTT. Residues: CASSILTGELFF. Full variable domain (missing parts from reference TRBV5-1 and TRBJ2-2): KAGVTQTPRYLIKTRGQQVTLSCSPISGHRSVSWYQQTPGQGLQFLFEYFSETQRNKGNFPGRFSGRQFSNSRSEMNVSTLELGDSALYLCASSILTGELFFGEGSRLTVL.

CDR3 DNA sequence: TGTGCCAGCAGCCCCCCGTTGGGGGAGTCTATCATTACCACAGATACGCAGTATTTT. It specifies CASSPPLGESIITTDTQYF. The rearrangement uses TRBV7-9 and TRBJ2-3, with D possibly being TRBD1 or TRBD2 (5 bases each). V was pared by 5 bases and J by 2 bases, with 26 bases between. Germline loops: CDR1 SEHNR, CDR2 FQNEAQ (reference sequence). CDR3 length: 19 amino acids.

The chain recombines TRBV30 with TRBJ1-2; maybe TRBD1 (5 bases). This CDR3 is built from 14 residues. The germline V gene has CDR1 GTSNPN and CDR2 SVGIG (reference sequence). V lost 0 bases, J lost 10 bases, and 18 bases lay in between. The CDR3 protein is CAWSVMQGRESYTF. CDR3 nucleotide sequence: TGTGCCTGGAGTGTAATGCAGGGAAGGGAGTCCTACACCTTC.

This clonotype was found a few times. The rearrangement uses TRBV12-3 or TRBV12-4 and TRBJ1-2, with 7 bases lining up with TRBD1. V gave up 6 bases and J gave up 3 bases; unmatched junction bases: 13. The CDR3 runs 16 residues. CDR3: CASSHLSDRLYYGYTF. CDR3 DNA sequence: TGTGCCAGCAGCCACCTCTCGGACAGGTTATACTATGGCTACACCTTC.

V is TRBV6-5 and J is TRBJ2-1; perhaps TRBD2 as D (6 bases). This CDR3 comprises 18 residues. Germline CDR1 and CDR2: MNHEY and SVGAGI. Trimming took off 0 bases at V and 0 bases at J, with 15 bases between the two ends. CDR3 loop: CASSYSGAGPSSYNEQFF. For the CDR3, the DNA is TGTGCCAGCAGTTACTCAGGTGCGGGACCTAGCTCCTACAATGAGCAGTTCTTC.

This chain joins TRBV29-1 and TRBJ1-2; TRBD1 is a possible D gene (6 bases). V was trimmed by 0 bases and J by 5 bases, leaving 7 bases between them. The CDR3 totals 12 residues. Per the germline V gene, CDR1 is SQVTM and CDR2 is ANQGSEA. The CDR3 DNA reads TGCAGCGTTGAAGAACAGGGATATGGCTACACCTTC. Protein product: CSVEEQGYGYTF.